The source of this TCR beta chain is a study of neoadjuvant nivolumab and ipilimumab in lung cancer. This clone showed up just once. Profiling relied on immunoSEQ multiplex PCR, and the TCRdb table lists in-frame clones only, not all of them. This sample has 39,000 or so clones, with about 88% found just once. There are 16 residues in the CDR3. V shed 1 base and J shed 0 bases, with 12 bases lying between them. In germline, CDR1 is MNHEY, CDR2 SVGAGI. Source: peripheral blood, taken before neoadjuvant nivolumab, alone or with ipilimumab. V gene TRBV6-5 combines with J gene TRBJ2-5; D uncertain. The receptor's source is an adult with non-small cell lung cancer. CDR3: CASSYWAAAHQETQYF. The CDR3 nucleotides read TGTGCCAGCAGTTACTGGGCGGCAGCCCACCAAGAGACCCAGTACTTC.